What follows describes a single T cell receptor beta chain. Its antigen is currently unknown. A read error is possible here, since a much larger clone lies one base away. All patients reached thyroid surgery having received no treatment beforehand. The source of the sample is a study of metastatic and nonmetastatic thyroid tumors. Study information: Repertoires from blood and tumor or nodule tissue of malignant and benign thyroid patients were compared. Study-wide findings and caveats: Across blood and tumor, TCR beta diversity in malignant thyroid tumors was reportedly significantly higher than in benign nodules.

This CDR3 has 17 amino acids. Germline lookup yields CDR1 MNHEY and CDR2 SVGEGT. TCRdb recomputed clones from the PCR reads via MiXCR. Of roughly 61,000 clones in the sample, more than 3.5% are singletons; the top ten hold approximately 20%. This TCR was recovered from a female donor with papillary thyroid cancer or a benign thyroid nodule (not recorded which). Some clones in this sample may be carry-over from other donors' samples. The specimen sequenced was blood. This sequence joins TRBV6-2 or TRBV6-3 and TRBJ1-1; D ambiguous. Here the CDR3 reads CASTRKFADVLNTESFF. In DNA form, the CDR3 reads TGTGCCAGCACGAGGAAGTTTGCGGATGTCTTGAACACTGAATCTTTCTTT.